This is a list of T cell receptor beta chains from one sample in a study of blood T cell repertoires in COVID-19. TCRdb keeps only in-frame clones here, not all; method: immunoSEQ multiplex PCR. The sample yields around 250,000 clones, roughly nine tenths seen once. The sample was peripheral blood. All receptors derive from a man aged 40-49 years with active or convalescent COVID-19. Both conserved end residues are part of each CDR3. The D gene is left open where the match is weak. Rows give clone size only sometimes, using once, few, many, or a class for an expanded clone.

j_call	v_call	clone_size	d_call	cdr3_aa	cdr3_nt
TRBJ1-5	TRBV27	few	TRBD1	CASSLGTGEQPQHF	TGTGCCAGCAGTTTAGGGACAGGGGAACAGCCCCAGCATTTT
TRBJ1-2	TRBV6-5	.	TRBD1	CASKAGGIGGYTF	TGTGCCAGCAAGGCAGGGGGCATCGGCGGCTACACCTTC
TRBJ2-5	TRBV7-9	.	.	CASSLDGTQETQYF	TGTGCCAGCAGCTTAGACGGGACACAAGAGACCCAGTACTTC
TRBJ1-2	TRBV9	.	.	CASSVETSYGYTF	TGTGCCAGCAGCGTAGAAACCAGCTATGGCTACACCTTC
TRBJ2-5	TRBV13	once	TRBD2	CASSPVAGGRETQYF	TGTGCCAGCAGCCCAGTAGCGGGAGGGCGCGAGACCCAGTACTTC
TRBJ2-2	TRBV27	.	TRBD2	CASRNLTSGGALLAGELFF	TGTGCCAGCAGGAACCTGACTAGCGGGGGGGCCTTGTTAGCCGGGGAGCTGTTTTTT
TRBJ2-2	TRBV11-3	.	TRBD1	CASSLGVGGVDTGELFF	TGTGCCAGCAGCTTAGGGGTAGGGGGCGTGGACACCGGGGAGCTGTTTTTT
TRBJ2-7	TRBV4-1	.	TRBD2	CASSQVATSERYEQYF	TGCGCCAGCAGCCAAGTCGCAACTAGCGAAAGGTACGAGCAGTACTTC
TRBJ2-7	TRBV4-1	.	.	CASSQDALGATYEQYF	TGCGCCAGCAGCCAAGATGCGCTGGGGGCCACTTACGAGCAGTACTTC
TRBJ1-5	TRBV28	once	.	CASSPRTVNQPQHF	TGTGCCAGCAGTCCGCGGACAGTCAATCAGCCCCAGCATTTT
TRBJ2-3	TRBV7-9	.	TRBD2	CASTSMDSGIDTQYF	TGTGCCAGCACCTCTATGGATAGCGGGATAGATACGCAGTATTTT
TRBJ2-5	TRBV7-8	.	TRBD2	CASSLARGETQYF	TGTGCCAGCAGCTTAGCGCGGGGGGAGACCCAGTACTTC
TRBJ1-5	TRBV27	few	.	CASSAQGRNQPQHF	TGTGCCAGCAGTGCCCAGGGGCGCAATCAGCCCCAGCATTTT
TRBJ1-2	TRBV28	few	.	CASSFRGAYGYTF	TGTGCCAGCAGTTTCAGGGGCGCTTATGGCTACACCTTC